The 2 T cell receptor beta chains given below trace back to one sample, sequenced in a study of T cell changes during pregnancy in multiple sclerosis. TCRdb keeps only in-frame clones here, not all; method: immunoSEQ multiplex PCR. Of just under 85,000 clones listed, 90% to 95% were seen once; the top ten hold 2.5%. The source material was peripheral blood, sampled in the first trimester of pregnancy. The receptors here all came from a female donor with multiple sclerosis, enrolled in a pregnancy study.

This clone was picked up a small number of times. The V gene is TRBV7-9, the J gene TRBJ2-1; D is ambiguous. Trimming shortened V by 1 base and J by 7 bases, and 5 bases separated the two germline ends. This CDR3 has 12 residues. The germline gives CDR1 SEHNR, CDR2 FQNEAQ (reference sequence). Here the CDR3 reads CASSLGRNEQFF. CDR3 in DNA: TGTGCCAGCAGCTTAGGCAGGAATGAGCAGTTCTTC.

The chain combines TRBV15 with TRBJ1-3, with 9 bases aligning to TRBD1. V was pared by 1 base and J by 4 bases, with 8 bases of the junction left unmatched. Germline values: CDR1 LNHNV, CDR2 YYDKDF (reference sequence). CDR3 length equals 17 residues. The CDR3: CATSRAGTGMGGNTIYF. The CDR3 DNA reads as TGTGCCACCAGCAGAGCCGGGACAGGGATGGGAGGAAACACCATATATTTT.